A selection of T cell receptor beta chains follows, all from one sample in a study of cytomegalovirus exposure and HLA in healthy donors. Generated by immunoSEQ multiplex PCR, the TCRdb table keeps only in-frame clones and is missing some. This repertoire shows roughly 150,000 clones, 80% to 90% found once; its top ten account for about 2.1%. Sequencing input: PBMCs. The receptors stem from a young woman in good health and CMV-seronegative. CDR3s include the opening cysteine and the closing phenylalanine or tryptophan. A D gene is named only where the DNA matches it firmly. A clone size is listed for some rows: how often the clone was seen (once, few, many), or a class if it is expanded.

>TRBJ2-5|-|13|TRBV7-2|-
TGTGCCAGCAGCTTAGGCCATCGGGAGACCCAGTACTTC
CASSLGHRETQYF
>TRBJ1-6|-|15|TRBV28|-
TGTGCCAGCACTCCCGCCCCCAGGGTGAATTCACCCCTCCACTTT
CASTPAPRVNSPLHF
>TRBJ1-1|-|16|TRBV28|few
TGTGCCAGCAGTTTAGTGTATCGGGGTCCTAACACTGAAGCTTTCTTT
CASSLVYRGPNTEAFF
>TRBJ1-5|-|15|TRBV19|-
TGTGCCAGTAGCCCCGGAGGAGCGGGCAATCAGCCCCAGCATTTT
CASSPGGAGNQPQHF
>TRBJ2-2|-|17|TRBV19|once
TGTGCCAGTAGTCCTCCTTTTTTCCGACAAAACACCGGGGAGCTGTTTTTT
CASSPPFFRQNTGELFF
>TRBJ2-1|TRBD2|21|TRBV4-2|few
TGTGCCAGCAGCCAATACCACGCGTCAGGCTCCCGTAGCGGGGGGGCAAATGAGCAGTTCTTC
CASSQYHASGSRSGGANEQFF
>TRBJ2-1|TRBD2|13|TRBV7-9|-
TGTGCCAGCAGTCCAATCCGACTAGCCGGGCAGTTCTTC
CASSPIRLAGQFF
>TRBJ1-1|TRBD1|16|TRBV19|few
TGTGCCAGTAGATCAGGGCCGGGACAGAGGAACACTGAAGCTTTCTTT
CASRSGPGQRNTEAFF
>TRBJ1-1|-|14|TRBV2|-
TGTGCCAGCAGGGGCCGCGGAGGGAACACTGAAGCTTTCTTT
CASRGRGGNTEAFF
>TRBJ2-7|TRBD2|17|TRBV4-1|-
TGCGCCAGCAGCCAAGTCCTAGCGGGGAGGAGCTCCTACGAGCAGTACTTC
CASSQVLAGRSSYEQYF
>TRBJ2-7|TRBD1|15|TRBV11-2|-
TGTGCCAGCAGCTCGTTCGGGACAGTGGCTAGCGAGCAGTACTTC
CASSSFGTVASEQYF
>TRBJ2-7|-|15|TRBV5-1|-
TGCGCCAGCAGCGAAACAGGTTTCAGCTCCTACGAGCAGTACTTC
CASSETGFSSYEQYF
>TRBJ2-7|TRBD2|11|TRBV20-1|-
TGCAGTGCTAGTCCGGGGGGGATGGAGTACTTC
CSASPGGMEYF
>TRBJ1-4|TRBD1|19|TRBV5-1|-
TGCGCCAGCAGCTTGGAATTACAGGGGAACACCCCAACTAATGAAAAACTGTTTTTT
CASSLELQGNTPTNEKLFF
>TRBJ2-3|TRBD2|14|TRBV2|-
TGTGCCAGCAGTAGGGGACTAGCGGAACATACGCAGTATTTT
CASSRGLAEHTQYF
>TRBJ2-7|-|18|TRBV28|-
TGTGCCAGCAGTTTAACCCTTTGGGGCGGGGAGGTCGACTACGAGCAGTACTTC
CASSLTLWGGEVDYEQYF
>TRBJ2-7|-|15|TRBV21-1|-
TGTGCCAGCAGCAAACTGGACAGAGAGACCTACGAGCAGTACTTC
CASSKLDRETYEQYF
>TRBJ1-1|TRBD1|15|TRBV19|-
TGTGCCAGTAGTACTCGAGGGACAGGGGGAACTGAAGCTTTCTTT
CASSTRGTGGTEAFF
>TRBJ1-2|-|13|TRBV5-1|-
TGCGCCAGCAGTGGACACGGGGGCTATGGCTACACCTTC
CASSGHGGYGYTF
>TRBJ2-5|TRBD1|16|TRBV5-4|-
TGTGCCAGCAGCGGGCTTGGGACAGGGGGAAGAGAGACCCAGTACTTC
CASSGLGTGGRETQYF
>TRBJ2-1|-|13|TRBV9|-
TGTGCCAGCAGCGTAGTTCCCGGGGATGAGCAGTTCTTC
CASSVVPGDEQFF
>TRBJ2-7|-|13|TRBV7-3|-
TGTGCCAGCAGCTTAGAAACAGAAAACGAGCAGTACTTC
CASSLETENEQYF
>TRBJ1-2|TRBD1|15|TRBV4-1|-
TGCGCCAGCAGGTCCCCGGGACAGACGAACTATGGCTACACCTTC
CASRSPGQTNYGYTF
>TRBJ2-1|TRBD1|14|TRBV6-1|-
TGTGCCAGCAGAACCGGGACAGGTATAAGTGAGCAGTTCTTC
CASRTGTGISEQFF
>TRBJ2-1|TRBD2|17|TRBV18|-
TGTGCCAGCTCGCAGCCTCAGGGGACTAGTAAGTCCCATGAGCAGTTCTTC
CASSQPQGTSKSHEQFF
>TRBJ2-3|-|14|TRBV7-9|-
TGTGCCAGCAGCTTAGCTAGTTACACAGATACGCAGTATTTT
CASSLASYTDTQYF
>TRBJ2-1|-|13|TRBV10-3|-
TGTGCCATGGGTGCCTTCCCGGGCAATGAGCAGTTCTTC
CAMGAFPGNEQFF
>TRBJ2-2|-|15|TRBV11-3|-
TGTGCCAGCAGCCGGGTAGGGGGAGCTACCGGGGAGCTGTTTTTT
CASSRVGGATGELFF
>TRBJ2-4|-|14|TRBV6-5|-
TGTGCCAGCAGTTACTCGCGGGCCCAAAACATTCAGTACTTC
CASSYSRAQNIQYF
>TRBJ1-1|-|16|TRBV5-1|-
TGCGCCAGCAGCTTGGCTGTGGGGGGATCGAACACTGAAGCTTTCTTT
CASSLAVGGSNTEAFF
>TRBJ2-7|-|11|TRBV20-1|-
TGCAGTGCAAAGGACAGCTACGAGCAGTACTTC
CSAKDSYEQYF
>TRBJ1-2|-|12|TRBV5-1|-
TGCGCCAGCAGCCTACAGGGTAATGGCTACACCTTC
CASSLQGNGYTF
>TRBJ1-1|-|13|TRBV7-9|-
TGTGCCAGCATCGAGGACTTGAACACTGAAGCTTTCTTT
CASIEDLNTEAFF
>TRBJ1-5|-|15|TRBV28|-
TGTGCCAGCAGTTTCCAGAAGGGGGTCCGTCAGCCCCAGCATTTT
CASSFQKGVRQPQHF
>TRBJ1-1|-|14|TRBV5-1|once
TGCGCCAGCAGCCCGGGACACCAGGGGACTGAAGCTTTCTTT
CASSPGHQGTEAFF
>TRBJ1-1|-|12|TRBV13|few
TGTGCCAGCAGCCCAGGGTTCACTGAAGCTTTCTTT
CASSPGFTEAFF
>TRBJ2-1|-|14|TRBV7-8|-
TGTGCCAGCAGCTTAGTTCTAGGCTACAATGAGCAGTTCTTC
CASSLVLGYNEQFF
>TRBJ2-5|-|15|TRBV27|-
TGTGCCAGCAGTTTTATCGACTCCGTTCGGGAGACCCAGTACTTC
CASSFIDSVRETQYF
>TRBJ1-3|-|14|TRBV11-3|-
TGTGCCAGCAGAATCAGTGACTCTGGAAACACCATATATTTT
CASRISDSGNTIYF
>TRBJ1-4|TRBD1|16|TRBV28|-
TGTGCCAGCAATGATCGCGGGGGACAGGGTCGGGAAAAACTGTTTTTT
CASNDRGGQGREKLFF
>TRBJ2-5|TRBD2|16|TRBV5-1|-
TGCGCCAGCAGCTTGTTTGAGGGGCCGGGGGGGGAGACCCAGTACTTC
CASSLFEGPGGETQYF
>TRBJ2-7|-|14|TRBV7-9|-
TGTGCCAGCAGTCGAGCTATCCCCTCCTACGAGCAGTACTTC
CASSRAIPSYEQYF
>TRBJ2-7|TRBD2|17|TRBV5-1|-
TGCGCCAGCAGCTTGGCTAGCGGGAGGATGTCCTCCTACGAGCAGTACTTC
CASSLASGRMSSYEQYF
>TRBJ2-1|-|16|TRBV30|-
TGTGCCTGGAGGCCCCTCCGGGACTTTACGTACAATGAGCAGTTCTTC
CAWRPLRDFTYNEQFF